The table lists the clone carrying this T cell receptor (beta chain) with many counts. The antigen is unknown. Germline V gene lookup returns CDR1 SEHNR and CDR2 FQNEAQ (reference sequence). The CDR3 has 15 amino acids. V shed 0 bases, J shed 2 bases, and the junction held 3 bases outside the gene matches. Using RNA transcripts as the source, TCR beta CDR3 regions were amplified. A first-round RT-PCR of the TCR CDR3 used the HTBI primer set. TCRdb reprocessed the multiplex PCR reads with MiXCR, giving one entry per CDR3 protein. The sample has roughly 380,000 distinct CDR3 sequences, approximately 15% seen once. The data derive from a study of T cells in Graves' hyperthyroidism and ophthalmopathy. Study-level findings and limits: Ophthalmopathy got predicted by the model a median 6.5 months before its onset. Most clonotypes that expanded in the thyroid above 0.001 also showed up in blood.

Stable Graves' hyperthyroidism denoted no ophthalmopathy progression over 18 months. Any patient presenting with uncontrolled infection, other autoimmune disease, pregnancy or lactation was left out. Sequencing was done on a sample of blood. This sequence originates from a woman aged 55-70 years with Graves' hyperthyroidism. V and J are TRBV7-9 and TRBJ2-5, with TRBD1 identical over 7 bases. The CDR3 region is CASSLAPGQQETQYF. CDR3 nucleotide sequence: TGTGCCAGCAGCTTAGCCCCGGGACAGCAAGAGACCCAGTACTTC.